The clone carrying this T cell receptor (beta chain) has a handful of counts. TCRdb used MiXCR to reprocess the 5' RACE reads, holding one entry per CDR3 protein. In the table there are approximately 40,000 distinct CDR3 sequences, approximately 22% of which are singletons. Cells sorted as Tregs were CD4+, CD25+ and CD127-/low. V gave up 4 bases and J gave up 6 bases, with 13 bases separating them. Germline CDR1 and CDR2: MGHRA and YSYEKL. This CDR3 spans 14 amino acids. The TCR sequence derives from a female donor with breast cancer. Material for sequencing was Tregs sorted from blood. The rearrangement uses TRBV4-1 and TRBJ2-1; D not resolved. The CDR3 loop reads CASSPTTSVNEQFF. CDR3 DNA sequence: TGCGCCAGCAGCCCCACGACCTCGGTCAATGAGCAGTTCTTC.